The next 3 T cell receptor beta chains were all read from a single sample in a study of blood T cell repertoires in COVID-19. Using immunoSEQ multiplex PCR, the repertoire was profiled, and TCRdb retains in-frame clones only, with some absent. This sample has about 180,000 clones, with approximately 83% found just once. Sequencing was carried out using peripheral blood. The receptors were gathered from a middle-aged woman with COVID-19, enrolled during active disease.

The chain has TRBV7-9 and TRBJ1-5; 8 bases are a match to TRBD1. Germline V gene data show CDR1 as SEHNR and CDR2 as FQNEAQ (reference sequence). The CDR3 runs 19 residues. Germline trimming cut 5 bases from V and 1 base from J; bases unmatched to any gene: 16. The CDR3 DNA is TGTGCCAGCAGCCCTCCGGTCAGGGGGCTAAATGGGAGCAATCAGCCCCAGCATTTT. Protein sequence: CASSPPVRGLNGSNQPQHF. Combining the CDR3 with reference TRBV7-9 and TRBJ1-5 gives the whole variable domain DTGVSQNPRHKITKRGQNVTFRCDPISEHNRLYWYRQTLGQGPEFLTYFQNEAQLEKSRLLSDRFSAERPKGSFSTLEIQRTEQGDSAMYLCASSPPVRGLNGSNQPQHFGDGTRLSIL.

This chain joins TRBV7-9 and TRBJ1-1, with TRBD1 identical over 7 bases. Germline V CDR1 and CDR2: SEHNR, FQNEAQ (reference sequence). V was clipped by 11 bases and J by 1 base; unmatched bases: 13. CDR3 size: 15 residues. This CDR3 reads CAARGGPIRNTEAFF. CDR3 coding DNA: TGTGCCGCTAGAGGGGGCCCTATACGGAACACTGAAGCTTTCTTT.

The chain employs TRBV6-1 and TRBJ1-5; D perhaps matches TRBD1 (6 bases). The CDR3 spans 16 residues. Trimming pared 1 base from V and 4 bases from J, leaving 14 bases between. CDR1 and CDR2 from the germline V gene are MNHNS and SASEGT. The CDR3 bases are TGTGCCAGCAGTGAAGGTTCAGGGGCAGGGAATCAGCCCCAGCATTTT. Translation: CASSEGSGAGNQPQHF.